These 11 T cell receptor beta chains came from one sample sequenced in a study of shared clonotypes between healthy human individuals. The table came from immunoSEQ multiplex PCR; TCRdb's copy has only in-frame clones and leaves some out. The data hold millions of clones, with 95% observed a single time. Sample: naive CD4+ T cells sorted from blood. Specified subset: CD45RA+ positively selected. These receptors came from a man younger than 30 in good health.

CDR3: CASSPGWDQPQHF. Written as DNA, the CDR3 is TGTGCCAGCAGCCCAGGCTGGGATCAGCCCCAGCATTTT. This chain joins TRBV27 and TRBJ1-5; D gene ambiguous. Germline CDR1 MNHEY, CDR2 SMNVEV (reference sequence). This CDR3 is 13 amino acids long. The germline V and J ends were trimmed by 6 bases and 5 bases, with 11 bases remaining between them.

Only one count was recorded for this clone. The chain couples TRBV5-5 to TRBJ1-5, with D unresolved. CDR3 length: 14 amino acids. Trimming shortened V by 4 bases and J by 3 bases, and 11 bases separated the two germline ends. Germline V gene data show CDR1 as SGHKS and CDR2 as YYEKEE (reference sequence). CDR3 DNA: TGTGCCAGCAGCGAAACTGCAAACAATCAGCCCCAGCATTTT. Its protein is CASSETANNQPQHF.

Concerning this clone itself: A much more abundant neighbour one base away suggests this may be a read error. Other DNA sequences in this sample translate to the same CDR3. The chain is built from TRBV5-1 and TRBJ1-2, with a weak D call TRBD1 (6 bases). Per the germline V gene, CDR1 is SGHRS and CDR2 is YFSETQ. The CDR3 sequence is 14 residues long. The germline V and J ends were trimmed by 4 bases and 8 bases, with 18 bases remaining between them. The CDR3 DNA reads as TGCGCCAGCAGCCCCCGGGACACCGGCTACGGCTACACCTTC. Translated, it gives CASSPRDTGYGYTF. Using reference TRBV5-1 and TRBJ1-2 for the parts outside the CDR3, the full variable domain is KAGVTQTPRYLIKTRGQQVTLSCSPISGHRSVSWYQQTPGQGLQFLFEYFSETQRNKGNFPGRFSGRQFSNSRSEMNVSTLELGDSALYLCASSPRDTGYGYTFGSGTRLTVV.

The CDR3 bases are TGCGCCAGCACGCGCGAGAGCTCCTACAATGAGCAGTTCTTC. It translates to CASTRESSYNEQFF. V is TRBV5-1 and J is TRBJ2-1; no firm D call. V shed 6 bases and J shed 0 bases, with 10 bases lying between them. CDR3 length: 14 residues. CDR1 SGHRS and CDR2 YFSETQ come from the germline V gene.

The rearrangement links TRBV7-9 to TRBJ1-2, with D perhaps TRBD1 (6 bases). In germline, CDR1 is SEHNR, CDR2 FQNEAQ (reference sequence). The CDR3 covers 14 residues. The ends were cut back, 7 bases at V and 2 bases at J, with 14 bases in the middle. This chain's CDR3 is CASTEGVDNYGYTF. The CDR3 DNA reads TGTGCCAGCACCGAGGGGGTCGACAACTATGGCTACACCTTC.

The rearrangement joins TRBV4-1 to TRBJ1-2; D is ambiguous. V lost 1 base and J 8 bases, leaving 17 bases between the germline ends. The CDR3 has 15 amino acids. Germline V gene sequence: CDR1 MGHRA, CDR2 YSYEKL. The CDR3 coding sequence is TGCGCCAGCAGCCAAGGTACCGACGGGCCAGGAGGCTACACCTTC. Translation: CASSQGTDGPGGYTF.

J is TRBJ2-2 and V is TRBV4-1; 8 nucleotides align to TRBD2. V dropped 4 bases and J dropped 6; count of bases not matched to a gene: 7. The CDR3 extends over 15 amino acids. Germline V gene lookup returns CDR1 MGHRA and CDR2 YSYEKL. CDR3 bases: TGCGCCAGCAGCCGCCAGGGGACTAGGGCCGGGGAGCTGTTTTTT. Protein product: CASSRQGTRAGELFF.

J is TRBJ1-4 and V is TRBV18; the D is unclear. The V end was cut by 5 bases, the J end by 4 bases, with 8 bases between. The CDR3 totals 13 residues. The germline V gene has CDR1 KGHSH and CDR2 LQKENI. The CDR3 DNA reads as TGTGCCAGCTCAAAGACACTTAATGAAAAACTGTTTTTT. This codes for CASSKTLNEKLFF.

The chain has TRBV4-1 and TRBJ1-5, with 10 bases lining up with TRBD1. Unmatched junction bases numbered 10, after V lost 4 bases and J lost 4 bases. This CDR3 is built from 17 residues. Per the germline V gene, CDR1 is MGHRA and CDR2 is YSYEKL. The CDR3 nucleotides are TGCGCCAGCAGCCCTCGTGATCCGGGACAGGGGAATCAGCCCCAGCATTTT. Translated, it gives CASSPRDPGQGNQPQHF.

This clone was counted a single time. The gene calls are TRBV5-1 and TRBJ2-3; 7 nucleotides align to TRBD2. This CDR3 is 14 amino acids long. V shed 5 bases, J shed 4 bases, and the junction held 7 bases outside the gene matches. The germline V gene has CDR1 SGHRS and CDR2 YFSETQ. The CDR3 is CASRGGGGPDTQYF. The CDR3 DNA sequence: TGCGCCAGCAGAGGCGGGGGTGGCCCAGATACGCAGTATTTT.

This chain connects TRBV28 to TRBJ2-7, with D tentatively TRBD1 or TRBD2 (5 bases each). This CDR3 is built from 14 residues. CDR1 is MDHEN, CDR2 SYDVKM, per germline. The V end was cut by 4 bases, the J end by 1 base, with 11 bases between. The CDR3 sequence: CASSWGTESYEQYF. The CDR3 nucleotides are TGTGCCAGCAGTTGGGGGACGGAATCCTACGAGCAGTACTTC.